These 24 T cell receptor beta chains were sequenced from one sample in a study of T cell responses to AZD1222 COVID-19 vaccine. The assay was immunoSEQ multiplex PCR, and TCRdb's table has in-frame clones only and misses some. The data hold some 120,000 clones, with around nine tenths observed a single time. The sequencing used peripheral blood, collected on day 0 of AZD1222 vaccination. Every receptor here comes from an adult in good health.

The chain uses TRBV5-1 and TRBJ1-1, with TRBD1 identical over 8 bases. The V and J ends lost 4 bases and 3 bases, in that order; junction bases with no gene match: 5. The CDR3 is made up of 14 amino acids. CDR1 and CDR2 from the germline V gene are SGHRS and YFSETQ. As DNA, the CDR3 is TGCGCCAGCAGCATGGACAGGGAGGACACTGAAGCTTTCTTT. This gives the protein CASSMDREDTEAFF.

The chain employs TRBV14 and TRBJ2-3; D is possibly TRBD2 (6 bases). With 4 bases removed from V and 7 bases from J, the gap between germline ends came to 9 bases. This CDR3 has 12 residues. Germline assignment: CDR1 SGHDN and CDR2 FVKESK. CDR3 sequence (DNA): TGTGCCAGCAGCCCCGGGGGTAATACGCAGTATTTT. Residues: CASSPGGNTQYF.

The chain couples TRBV3-1 (or the pseudogene TRBV3-2) to TRBJ1-2; no firm D call. With 0 bases removed from V and 5 bases from J, the gap between germline ends came to 7 bases. This CDR3 has 13 amino acids. The germline CDR1 and CDR2 sequences are LGHDT and YNNKEL (reference sequence). The CDR3 nucleotides are TGTGCCAGCAGCCAAGACAGGCAGTATGGCTACACCTTC. Its translation: CASSQDRQYGYTF.

CDR3 in DNA: TGCGCCAGCAGCAGCGGACGGGATTGGGGCTACACCTTC. This encodes CASSSGRDWGYTF. The chain carries TRBV5-1 and TRBJ1-2; no clear D. The V and J ends lost 4 bases and 8 bases respectively, with 15 bases between them. The V gene's germline CDR1 is SGHRS and CDR2 YFSETQ. The CDR3 is 13 residues long.

The chain joins TRBV7-8 to TRBJ2-2; unclear D gene. The ends were cut back, 0 bases at V and 5 bases at J, with 16 bases in the middle. Germline assignment: CDR1 SGHVS and CDR2 FQNEAQ. This CDR3 region has 17 residues. The DNA of the CDR3 is TGTGCCAGCAGCTTAGCGCCCCCTTTTCTTCCTACCGGGGAGCTGTTTTTT. Protein product: CASSLAPPFLPTGELFF.

J is TRBJ2-7 and V is TRBV2; 14 positions match TRBD2. Trimming cost V 8 bases and J 6 bases; bases outside gene matches: 12. This CDR3 is built from 16 residues. CDR1 and CDR2 from the germline V gene are SNHLY and FYNNEI. The chain's CDR3 is CASRRGLAGVGSEQYF. For the CDR3, the DNA is TGTGCCAGCCGAAGGGGACTAGCGGGAGTGGGGAGCGAGCAGTACTTC.

The chain combines TRBV4-3 with TRBJ1-2; D is ambiguous. This CDR3 comprises 14 residues. Germline-derived CDR1 and CDR2 are LGHNA and YSLEER. The ends were cut back, 2 bases at V and 3 bases at J, with 10 bases in the middle. The CDR3 DNA sequence: TGCGCCAGCAGCCAAAAGGGAAGGGACTATGGCTACACCTTC. Protein sequence: CASSQKGRDYGYTF.

The genes are TRBV6-5 and TRBJ1-1; D is uncertain. This CDR3 has 13 amino acids. CDR1 and CDR2 (germline): MNHEY, SVGAGI. Between the trimmed V and J ends, which lost 6 bases and 1 base, there was a span of 9 bases. As DNA, the CDR3 is TGTGCCAGCAGCCACGCTACGAACACTGAAGCTTTCTTT. As protein: CASSHATNTEAFF.

The chain employs TRBV7-2 and TRBJ2-7, with D unresolved. Trimming removed 1 base at V and 2 bases at J, with 12 bases between. The CDR3 has 15 residues. The V gene's germline CDR1 is SGHTA and CDR2 FQGNSA. The CDR3 DNA follows: TGTGCCAGCAGCTTAGTTGGCGGAGCCACCTACGAGCAGTACTTC. It encodes CASSLVGGATYEQYF. Complete variable domain (other parts from reference TRBV7-2 and TRBJ2-7): GAGVSQSPSNKVTEKGKDVELRCDPISGHTALYWYRQSLGQGLEFLIYFQGNSAPDKSGLPSDRFSAERTGGSVSTLTIQRTQQEDSAVYLCASSLVGGATYEQYFGPGTRLTVT.

This clone was seen only a few times. The chain is built from TRBV18 and TRBJ2-2; no reliable D call. The CDR3 consists of 15 residues. CDR1 is KGHSH, CDR2 LQKENI, per germline. Trimming took 6 bases from V and 1 from J, leaving 12 bases between them. CDR3 DNA: TGTGCCAGCTCCCAAGGCCAGAGGAACACCGGGGAGCTGTTTTTT. This encodes CASSQGQRNTGELFF.

The V gene is TRBV6-5, the J gene TRBJ1-2; 9 bases align to TRBD1. Germline V gene data show CDR1 as MNHEY and CDR2 as SVGAGI. The trim removed 0 bases at V and 4 bases at J, leaving 6 bases unmatched. The CDR3 consists of 16 residues. CDR3: CASSYSGTGSFYGYTF. As DNA, the CDR3 is TGTGCCAGCAGTTACTCGGGGACAGGGAGTTTCTATGGCTACACCTTC.

Only a few counts were recorded for this clone. The genes are TRBV12-3 or TRBV12-4 and TRBJ1-2; 8 bases map to TRBD1. Trimming cost V 5 bases and J 3 bases; bases outside gene matches: 2. CDR3 length: 13 amino acids. The CDR3 spells CASSNRGDYGYTF. In DNA, the CDR3 is TGTGCCAGCAGTAACAGGGGGGACTATGGCTACACCTTC.

Only a few counts were recorded for this clone. The chain carries TRBV10-2 and TRBJ2-3, with unresolved D. Germline-derived CDR1 and CDR2 are WSHSY and SAAADI. V was trimmed by 8 bases and J by 6 bases, leaving 12 bases between them. This CDR3 spans 12 amino acids. CDR3: CASLGSYDTQYF. As DNA, the CDR3 is TGCGCCAGCCTGGGATCGTACGATACGCAGTATTTT.

The chain carries TRBV12-3 or TRBV12-4 and TRBJ1-2; possibly TRBD1 for D (5 bases). The CDR3 is 12 amino acids. The V and J ends lost 6 bases and 8 bases respectively, with 13 bases between them. The CDR3 region has the DNA TGTGCCAGCAGGGGGACGGCTAGGGGCTACACCTTC. The encoded protein is CASRGTARGYTF.

V gene TRBV10-2 combines with J gene TRBJ1-5; possible D gene TRBD1, 6 bases. CDR3 length: 20 amino acids. V was trimmed by 0 bases and J by 2 bases, leaving 23 bases between them. Germline CDR1 reads WSHSY; CDR2 reads SAAADI. Written as DNA, the CDR3 is TGCGCCAGCAGTGAGTCGTGGCGGAAGGGGGAGAGGGTACGCAATCAGCCCCAGCATTTT. It is translated as CASSESWRKGERVRNQPQHF.

The chain recombines TRBV18 with TRBJ2-1, with 8 bases that match TRBD1. This CDR3 comprises 16 residues. Trimming cost V 2 bases and J 6 bases; bases outside gene matches: 9. Germline CDR1 reads KGHSH; CDR2 reads LQKENI. The CDR3 region has the DNA TGTGCCAGCTCACCAAGGCCCAGGGGGCTTGGCAATGAGCAGTTCTTC. The encoded protein is CASSPRPRGLGNEQFF.

The V call is TRBV6-2 or TRBV6-3, the J call TRBJ1-5; D is ambiguous. Germline CDR1 MNHEY, CDR2 SVGEGT. The CDR3 totals 14 residues. Trimming cost V 0 bases and J 2 bases, with 5 bases left between them. DNA for the CDR3: TGTGCCAGCAGTTACTCGAACCGCAATCAGCCCCAGCATTTT. It encodes CASSYSNRNQPQHF.

This clone appeared a single time. The V gene is TRBV5-1, the J gene TRBJ2-7; the match to TRBD2 covers 13 bases. Losses at the gene ends were 3 bases for V and 2 bases for J; bases not matched to a gene: 5. Germline CDR1 and CDR2: SGHRS and YFSETQ. The CDR3 is made up of 16 amino acids. The CDR3 loop is CASSWGGTSGTYEQYF. The DNA of the CDR3 is TGCGCCAGCAGCTGGGGAGGGACTAGCGGGACCTACGAGCAGTACTTC.

This chain links TRBV3-1 (or the pseudogene TRBV3-2) with TRBJ2-2; TRBD1 is a possible D gene (6 bases). CDR3 length: 19 amino acids. Trimming shortened V by 4 bases and J by 3 bases, and 24 bases separated the two germline ends. Per germline, CDR1 LGHDT and CDR2 YNNKEL (reference sequence). CDR3 sequence: CASSRHTPKGGRDTGELFF. The CDR3 DNA reads as TGTGCCAGCAGCCGACACACCCCGAAAGGGGGAAGGGACACCGGGGAGCTGTTTTTT.

The chain's CDR3 is CASSLGGHQPQHF. The DNA for the CDR3 is TGTGCCAGCAGCTTAGGGGGACATCAGCCCCAGCATTTT. The chain uses TRBV7-6 and TRBJ1-5; tentatively, D is TRBD1 (5 bases). V was pared by 1 base and J by 5 bases, with 6 bases between. The CDR3 contains 13 residues. Germline V gene data show CDR1 as SGHVS and CDR2 as FNYEAQ.

The genes are TRBV5-5 and TRBJ1-2; perhaps TRBD1 as D (5 bases). V was clipped by 0 bases and J by 3 bases, with 15 bases between them. This CDR3 is 16 amino acids long. In germline, CDR1 is SGHKS, CDR2 YYEKEE (reference sequence). The CDR3 DNA follows: TGTGCCAGCAGCTTGGGGTTTGGGGCCAAGGACTATGGCTACACCTTC. It encodes CASSLGFGAKDYGYTF.

This clone was recorded a few times. The CDR3 sequence: CASSATRRTVNQPQHF. CDR3 nucleotides: TGTGCCAGCAGCGCCACCCGGAGGACAGTCAATCAGCCCCAGCATTTT. The rearrangement uses TRBV7-8 and TRBJ1-5, with D possibly matching TRBD1 (6 bases). This CDR3 contains 16 residues. The germline V gene encodes CDR1 SGHVS and CDR2 FQNEAQ. With 5 bases removed from V and 3 bases from J, the gap between germline ends came to 17 bases.

The gene calls are TRBV5-1 and TRBJ2-3, with 10 bases identical to TRBD2. V dropped 3 bases and J dropped 3; count of bases not matched to a gene: 4. The CDR3 has 15 residues. Germline-derived CDR1 and CDR2 are SGHRS and YFSETQ. CDR3 residues: CASSYLAGVTDTQYF. CDR3 in DNA: TGCGCCAGCAGCTACCTAGCGGGAGTGACAGATACGCAGTATTTT.

This clone came up once. The chain couples TRBV19 to TRBJ2-7; a possible D gene is TRBD2 (6 bases). In germline, CDR1 is LNHDA, CDR2 SQIVND (reference sequence). Trimming shortened V by 5 bases and J by 2 bases, and 13 bases separated the two germline ends. The CDR3 runs to 14 residues. DNA of the CDR3: TGTGCCAGTAGTCCCGGGGGACCTCCCTACGAGCAGTACTTC. As protein: CASSPGGPPYEQYF.